This T cell receptor beta chain was obtained from a study of blood T cell repertoires in COVID-19. Turning to the study itself: COVID-19 samples from acute and convalescent phases originated in the United States, Italy and Spain. PBMCs, B-cell-depleted T cells, or T cells provided the cDNA or gDNA that made up the material.

Enrolled during active infection, Seattle patients were then followed longitudinally. How the authors handled the data: From reference gene primer amplification, estimates of nucleated cell counts were derived. The repertoire was sequenced with immunoSEQ multiplex PCR; TCRdb's copy has only in-frame clones and lacks some. D and trimming were read from the DNA, whereas the V and J calls and clone size are those reported in that table. The data hold about 97,000 clones, with about nine tenths observed a single time. Germline trimming cut 2 bases from V and 0 bases from J; bases unmatched to any gene: 10. CDR1 is LNHDA, CDR2 SQIVND, per germline (reference sequence). The length of the CDR3 is 18 residues.

Sample: peripheral blood. The sequence derives from a woman aged 50 to 60 with COVID-19, enrolled during active disease. V usage is TRBV19 and J usage is TRBJ1-5; 7 bases agree with TRBD1. This CDR3 is CASSILGTVLDSNQPQHF. In DNA, the CDR3 is TGTGCCAGTAGTATACTGGGGACAGTCCTCGATAGCAATCAGCCCCAGCATTTT.